Listed below are T cell receptor beta chains from one sample, sequenced in a study of cytomegalovirus exposure and HLA in healthy donors. Profiling relied on immunoSEQ multiplex PCR, and the TCRdb table lists in-frame clones only, not all of them. The repertoire holds around 92,000 clones, around 74% seen once, with roughly an eighth in the top ten. The sample was PBMCs. The receptors were sampled from an older woman in good health and CMV-seropositive. Both conserved end residues are part of each CDR3. The order of the fields is V gene, J gene, clone size, D gene, CDR3 DNA, CDR3 protein. The D gene is left open where the match is weak. Clone size is stated in some rows and not others, as once, few, many or a class when expanded.

TRBV10-3,TRBJ1-4,few,TRBD1,TGTGCCATCAGCCCGACAGGGGCAACTAATGAAAAACTGTTTTTT,CAISPTGATNEKLFF
TRBV28,TRBJ1-5,NA,TRBD1,TGTGCCAGCAGTAAAGGACAGGGTAGAGGTCAGCCCCAGCATTTT,CASSKGQGRGQPQHF
TRBV5-1,TRBJ1-4,once,TRBD1,TGCGCCAGCAGTCCGACAGGGAAAACTAATGAAAAACTGTTTTTT,CASSPTGKTNEKLFF
TRBV5-6,TRBJ2-7,NA,NA,TGTGCCAGCAGCTTGGGCCGACAGCAGGAACTGTACTTC,CASSLGRQQELYF
TRBV7-8,TRBJ1-4,NA,NA,TGTGCCAGCAGCTTAGGCTATCAGGGAGGGACTAATGAAAAACTGTTTTTT,CASSLGYQGGTNEKLFF
TRBV2,TRBJ1-5,few,NA,TGTGCCAGCAGACGGCTTGGGGCGATTCAGCCCCAGCATTTT,CASRRLGAIQPQHF
TRBV29-1,TRBJ2-3,NA,TRBD2,TGCAGCGTTGAAACTAGCGGGAGCTCCGATACGCAGTATTTT,CSVETSGSSDTQYF
TRBV28,TRBJ1-4,NA,TRBD1,TGTGCCAGCGAGGGGGCGGAAGAAAAACTGTTTTTT,CASEGAEEKLFF
TRBV7-2,TRBJ2-7,NA,TRBD2,TGTGCCAGCAGCCCCGGGGGGGTCTCCTACGAGCAGTACTTC,CASSPGGVSYEQYF
TRBV7-3,TRBJ2-7,NA,TRBD2,TGTGCCAGCAGCTTCTTTAGCGGGGGGGCCTACGAGCAGTACTTC,CASSFFSGGAYEQYF
TRBV29-1,TRBJ2-3,once,TRBD2,TGCAGCCTCCGACGGGGAGGGAGGGTGCCAGATACGCAGTATTTT,CSLRRGGRVPDTQYF
TRBV6-5,TRBJ2-1,NA,TRBD2,TGTGCCAGCAGTTACTCGGAGCGCGGGAGTAAGCAGTTCTTC,CASSYSERGSKQFF
TRBV10-1,TRBJ2-1,few,TRBD2,TGCGCCAGCAGCCGTGGGACTAGCGGGAGTAATGAGCAGTTCTTC,CASSRGTSGSNEQFF
TRBV5-1,TRBJ1-2,NA,NA,TGCGCCAGCAGGCAGAGTGGCGCAGGATGGGATGGCTACACCTTC,CASRQSGAGWDGYTF
TRBV29-1,TRBJ2-5,NA,NA,TGCAGCCTTGGTCCCTTCCAAGAGACCCAGTACTTC,CSLGPFQETQYF
TRBV14,TRBJ2-2,medium-sized,NA,TGTGCCAGCAGCCCAGGGTATTCGAGCACCGGGGAGCTGTTTTTT,CASSPGYSSTGELFF
TRBV5-1,TRBJ2-4,NA,NA,TGCGCCAGCAGCGATATACTGCTAGCCAAAAACATTCAGTACTTC,CASSDILLAKNIQYF